This T cell receptor (beta chain) was retrieved from a study of T cells after yellow fever vaccination. Across the study: Researchers used SMART-Seq v4 Ultra Low Input to prepare fractions that had low cell numbers.

The TCR cDNA carried a universal primer site and UMIs from 5'RACE template switching. TCRdb reprocessed the 5' RACE reads via MiXCR and lists one record per CDR3 protein. The data show approximately 32,000 distinct CDR3 sequences, with nearly 4.5% seen just once and about half held by the top ten. This clonotype was counted many times. Germline CDR1 SGHAT, CDR2 FQNNGV. Trimming shortened V by 4 bases and J by 3 bases, and 13 bases separated the two germline ends. The CDR3 extends over 14 amino acids. The sequence was obtained from a young man who received the YFV17D yellow fever vaccine. The sample in question was CD8+ T cells sorted from PBMCs, obtained 5 days after the yellow fever booster vaccination. This rearrangement joins TRBV11-2 to TRBJ2-7; D may match TRBD1 or TRBD2 (5 bases each). CDR3: CASSSTGDYYEQYF. CDR3 sequence (DNA): TGTGCCAGCAGCTCCACAGGAGACTACTACGAGCAGTACTTC.